This entry lists 10 T cell receptor beta chains sequenced from one sample in a study of T cells in narcolepsy. The repertoire was sequenced with immunoSEQ multiplex PCR; TCRdb's copy has only in-frame clones and lacks some. This sample carries 30,000 or so clones, over 75% of them seen once, and the ten largest clones take around 0.91%. Sequenced material: CD45RA- memory CD4+ T cells from PBMCs. The receptors originated from a human donor with narcolepsy.

V gene TRBV10-3 combines with J gene TRBJ2-2; 8 bases agree with TRBD1. There are 14 residues in the CDR3. V shed 11 bases and J 1 base; nucleotides not matched to a gene: 6. The germline gives CDR1 ENHRY, CDR2 SYGVKD. CDR3 sequence reads: CASKQGENTGELFF. In nucleotides, the CDR3 is TGTGCCTCGAAACAGGGGGAGAACACCGGGGAGCTGTTTTTT.

The genes are TRBV7-3 and TRBJ1-2; D may be TRBD1 (5 bases). CDR1 is SGHTA and CDR2 is FQGTGA in the germline V gene. The CDR3 spans 13 residues. Trimming left V 5 bases short and J 4 bases short, with 11 bases between. The CDR3 sequence is CASSPGPTYGYTF. Here the CDR3 DNA reads TGTGCCAGCAGCCCGGGACCGACCTATGGCTACACCTTC. Full variable domain (outside the CDR3, taken from reference TRBV7-3 and TRBJ1-2): GAGVSQTPSNKVTEKGKYVELRCDPISGHTALYWYRQSLGQGPEFLIYFQGTGAADDSGLPNDRFFAVRPEGSVSTLKIQRTERGDSAVYLCASSPGPTYGYTFGSGTRLTVV.

The rearrangement uses TRBV10-3 and TRBJ1-5, with D uncertain. CDR3 size: 12 residues. The V end lost 3 bases, the J end lost 3 bases, and 3 bases lay between the germline ends. Looked up from germline, CDR1 is ENHRY and CDR2 is SYGVKD. The CDR3 reads CAISDTNQPQHF. CDR3 nucleotide sequence: TGTGCCATCAGTGACACCAATCAGCCCCAGCATTTT.

In its sample, this clone was seen once. The chain joins TRBV7-3 to TRBJ2-3; the D is unclear. Germline assignment: CDR1 SGHTA and CDR2 FQGTGA. Deletions cut 4 bases from V and 0 bases from J, with 5 bases between. This CDR3 contains 13 residues. This CDR3 reads CASSSASTDTQYF. The CDR3 region has the DNA TGTGCCAGCAGCTCCGCTAGCACAGATACGCAGTATTTT. The whole variable domain, remainder taken from reference TRBV7-3 and TRBJ2-3, is GAGVSQTPSNKVTEKGKYVELRCDPISGHTALYWYRQSLGQGPEFLIYFQGTGAADDSGLPNDRFFAVRPEGSVSTLKIQRTERGDSAVYLCASSSASTDTQYFGPGTRLTVL.

The gene calls are TRBV5-5 and TRBJ2-7; no reliable D call. Germline CDR1 SGHKS, CDR2 YYEKEE (reference sequence). The CDR3 has 11 amino acids. V lost 0 bases and J 2 bases, leaving 0 bases between the germline ends. In nucleotides, the CDR3 is TGTGCCAGCAGCTTGGCCTACGAGCAGTACTTC. It yields the protein CASSLAYEQYF.

The V and J genes are TRBV29-1 and TRBJ2-7, with TRBD1 matching over 7 bases. With 5 bases clipped from V and 4 bases from J, the junction kept 8 bases outside the gene matches. The CDR3 loop spans 13 amino acids. Germline V gene lookup returns CDR1 SQVTM and CDR2 ANQGSEA. DNA of the CDR3: TGCAGCGTTCTAACAGGGGTTTTTTACGAGCAGTACTTC. Translated, it gives CSVLTGVFYEQYF.

J is TRBJ2-2 and V is TRBV5-1; unclear D gene. Trimming stripped 4 bases from V and 7 bases from J, with 17 bases between. Germline V lookup: CDR1 SGHRS, CDR2 YFSETQ. The CDR3 runs to 15 residues. The CDR3, as DNA: TGCGCCAGCAGCCCTACCGGCCCTACCAACGGGGAGCTGTTTTTT. This gives the protein CASSPTGPTNGELFF.

J is TRBJ1-2 and V is TRBV7-2; no clear D gene. The germline gives CDR1 SGHTA, CDR2 FQGNSA. The V gene lost 2 bases and the J gene lost 8 bases, with 6 bases spanning the gap. There are 11 residues in the CDR3. CDR3 residues: CASSLKDGYTF. DNA for the CDR3: TGTGCCAGCAGCTTAAAGGACGGCTACACCTTC.

J is TRBJ2-2 and V is TRBV6-5; D not resolved. The CDR3 spans 12 residues. The V end lost 5 bases, the J end lost 7 bases, and 8 bases lay between the germline ends. The germline CDR1 and CDR2 sequences are MNHEY and SVGAGI. The CDR3 here is CASSEAFGELFF. DNA of the CDR3: TGTGCCAGCAGTGAAGCGTTCGGGGAGCTGTTTTTT.

The genes are TRBV5-4 and TRBJ2-1; D assignment may be TRBD1 or TRBD2 (6 bases each). Germline V gene lookup returns CDR1 SGHNT and CDR2 YYREEE (reference sequence). This CDR3 contains 15 residues. Trimming cost V 4 bases and J 5 bases, with 16 bases left between them. The CDR3 is CASSTPTGTHNEQFF. CDR3 coding DNA: TGTGCCAGCAGCACCCCTACAGGGACTCACAATGAGCAGTTCTTC.